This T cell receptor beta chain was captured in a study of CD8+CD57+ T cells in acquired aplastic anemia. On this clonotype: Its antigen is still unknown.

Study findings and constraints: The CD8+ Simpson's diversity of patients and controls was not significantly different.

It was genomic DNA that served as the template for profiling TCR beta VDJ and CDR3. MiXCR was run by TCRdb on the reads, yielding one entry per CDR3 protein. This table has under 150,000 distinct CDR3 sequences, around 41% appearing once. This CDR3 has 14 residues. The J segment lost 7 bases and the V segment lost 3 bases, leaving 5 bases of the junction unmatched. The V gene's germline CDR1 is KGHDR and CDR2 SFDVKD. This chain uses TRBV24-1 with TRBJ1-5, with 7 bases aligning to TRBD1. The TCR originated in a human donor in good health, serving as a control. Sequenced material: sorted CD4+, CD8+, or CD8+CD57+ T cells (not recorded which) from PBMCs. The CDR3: CATSDEGGRQPQHF. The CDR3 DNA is TGTGCCACCAGTGATGAAGGGGGCAGGCAGCCCCAGCATTTT.